A selection of T cell receptor beta chains follows, all from one sample in a study of siplizumab effects on memory and regulatory T cells. Some clones are missing from TCRdb's copy, which holds only in-frame ones; the method was immunoSEQ multiplex PCR. The sample lists 100,000 to 120,000 clones, around 93% occurring once. Sequenced sample: CD4+ T cells sorted from blood. Receptor source: a human donor in good health. The CDR3 runs from the conserved cysteine through the conserved F or W. The D gene is left open where the match is weak. Some rows have no size entry. The others give once, few or many, or a class for an expanded clone.

CDR3 DNA,CDR3 protein,V gene,J gene,D gene,clone size
TGTGCCAGCAGCCGTACGAGGGTAGCGGAGACCCAGTACTTC,CASSRTRVAETQYF,TRBV7-2,TRBJ2-5,.,.
TGTGCCAGCATGAGGGGGGGAGGTAACTATGGCTACACCTTC,CASMRGGGNYGYTF,TRBV28,TRBJ1-2,.,.
TGTGCCAGCTCACCAGTGTATGTGGGGATCCCCACCGGGGAGCTGTTTTTT,CASSPVYVGIPTGELFF,TRBV18,TRBJ2-2,.,.
TGTGCCAGTAGTATATTGGGCAGGGAAGGCAATCAGCCCCAGCATTTT,CASSILGREGNQPQHF,TRBV19,TRBJ1-5,.,.
TGTGCCAGCAGGAGACAGGGGAACGTTTGGCATGGCTACACCTTC,CASRRQGNVWHGYTF,TRBV6-1,TRBJ1-2,TRBD1,once
TGCAGTGCTAGTGCCGGCTATGGCTACACCTTC,CSASAGYGYTF,TRBV20-1,TRBJ1-2,.,.
TGTGCCAGCAGTCGGACAGGGGCCTCTGGAAACACCATATATTTT,CASSRTGASGNTIYF,TRBV6-5,TRBJ1-3,TRBD1,.
TGTGCCATCAGTGAGGGGGCTGCTAACTATGGCTACACCTTC,CAISEGAANYGYTF,TRBV10-3,TRBJ1-2,.,.
TGTGCCAGCTCCCCCGGCGGGAGTCTGTCAGATACGCAGTATTTT,CASSPGGSLSDTQYF,TRBV6-6,TRBJ2-3,TRBD2,.
TGCGCCAGCAGTGCCTTTTTCAGTTCGGACACCGGGGAGCTGTTTTTT,CASSAFFSSDTGELFF,TRBV5-1,TRBJ2-2,.,.
TGTGCCAGCAATCTATGGGGCGGGACAGGGGCCGATCAGCCCCAGCATTTT,CASNLWGGTGADQPQHF,TRBV2,TRBJ1-5,TRBD1,.
TGTGCCAGCTCACAGAGGGTGGCCAGCGGGAGTGATACGCAGTATTTT,CASSQRVASGSDTQYF,TRBV18,TRBJ2-3,TRBD2,.
TGTGCCAGCAGCGTAGCCATTCCTCTGGGTGGAAACACCATATATTTT,CASSVAIPLGGNTIYF,TRBV9,TRBJ1-3,.,.
TGTGCCAGCAGTATACCCGGGACAGGGTATGAAAAACTGTTTTTT,CASSIPGTGYEKLFF,TRBV6-1,TRBJ1-4,TRBD1,.
TGTGCCAGCAAAGGAGGGATTGACTCACCCCTCCACTTT,CASKGGIDSPLHF,TRBV6-5,TRBJ1-6,.,.
TGCGCCAGCAGCCAAGAGGACACATTACGAAACACCATATATTTT,CASSQEDTLRNTIYF,TRBV4-1,TRBJ1-3,.,.
TGTGCCATAAAAGGGGGAGGGCCGTACGAGCAGTACTTC,CAIKGGGPYEQYF,TRBV6-1,TRBJ2-7,.,once
TGTGCTAGCAGCTTAGGAGAGAGCACTGAAGCTTTCTTT,CASSLGESTEAFF,TRBV7-7,TRBJ1-1,.,.
TGTGCCATCAGTCGGACAGGGGAGGACACTGAAGCTTTCTTT,CAISRTGEDTEAFF,TRBV10-3,TRBJ1-1,TRBD1,few
TGCAGCGTTGAAGGCGGACTAGGGGCCTCCTCCTACAATGAGCAGTTCTTC,CSVEGGLGASSYNEQFF,TRBV29-1,TRBJ2-1,TRBD2,.
TGTGCCATCAGTCTTGGACTAGCGGAGGCAGAGACCCAGTACTTC,CAISLGLAEAETQYF,TRBV10-3,TRBJ2-5,TRBD2,.
TGTGCCAGCAGCGCTCCGGGACACCCTTTGACCCAGTACTTC,CASSAPGHPLTQYF,TRBV9,TRBJ2-5,.,.
TGTGCCAGCAGCTTGAATCAGAGGGCGAACACCGGGGAGCTGTTTTTT,CASSLNQRANTGELFF,TRBV5-5,TRBJ2-2,.,.
TGTGCCACCCGAAGCGGGAGTATGACCGGGGAGCTGTTTTTT,CATRSGSMTGELFF,TRBV10-3,TRBJ2-2,TRBD2,.
TGTGCCAGCAGTAGGGGGGGGCCGGGCTACACCTTC,CASSRGGPGYTF,TRBV7-9,TRBJ1-2,.,.
TGTGCCAGCAAGGGGGGGCTAGCTAACTATGGCTACACCTTC,CASKGGLANYGYTF,TRBV2,TRBJ1-2,.,once
TGTGCCAGAAGCCTCCCGGGGGCGTACCTCCTAGGGGGCTACACCTTC,CARSLPGAYLLGGYTF,TRBV7-5,TRBJ1-2,.,once
TGCGCCAGCAGCTTGGATGTGGGGCCCCAAGAGACCCAGTACTTC,CASSLDVGPQETQYF,TRBV5-1,TRBJ2-5,.,.
TGTGCCAGCAGTCAAGAAGGTGGACAGTCCTACGAGCAGTACTTC,CASSQEGGQSYEQYF,TRBV6-1,TRBJ2-7,.,once
TGTGCCAGCAGTTACTCGCGGGGGAGCACTGAAGCTTTCTTT,CASSYSRGSTEAFF,TRBV6-6,TRBJ1-1,.,.
TGTGCCACCAGCCCCCGGACTAGCGGGACTAAAAACATTCAGTACTTC,CATSPRTSGTKNIQYF,TRBV15,TRBJ2-4,TRBD2,few
TGTGCCAGCAGCTTCAGGGGAAAGATGAACACTGAAGCTTTCTTT,CASSFRGKMNTEAFF,TRBV5-6,TRBJ1-1,.,.